Described below is a single T cell receptor beta chain sequence and its context. Its antigen is currently not known. Within one base of it there is no much larger clone, and no base qualities were kept. Library generation was performed with the immunoSEQ multiplex PCR assay. The multiplex PCR relied on a mix of 60 forward primers for TCR Vbeta segments and 13 reverse primers for TCR Jbeta segments. The CDR3 region of rearranged TCR beta genes was amplified from genomic DNA by a multiplex PCR assay. The amplified TCR beta libraries were sequenced on the Illumina HiSeq System as 87-base-pair reads. As for the authors' bioinformatics: In a later analysis, some 80 million unique TCR beta chains were counted across the approximately 670 repertoires, and around 10 million of these chains were shared by at least two donors. Raw reads were error-corrected and collapsed into unique sequences by a nearest-neighbor algorithm in which closely related sequences were merged to remove PCR and sequencing errors. V, D and J gene segments were assigned by aligning CDR3 sequences to IMGT reference sequences. For a sequence to be retained, a match of at least six nucleotides was required to both a V gene segment and a J gene segment. A rearrangement was called productive if the CDR3 had no stop codons and remained in frame with V and J, and every other rearrangement was called non-productive. CDR3 was defined by IMGT convention, running from the second conserved V-encoded cysteine to the conserved J-encoded phenylalanine. Sequences without an unambiguous match to a single V gene segment were excluded from the earlier analysis of 587 of the donors. An earlier analysis of a few hundred of the donors called V segments functional above 56.7% productive rearrangements and segregating when the between-donor standard deviation exceeded 5%. A statistical classification framework was built for diagnosing cytomegalovirus status from the catalog of TCR beta chain sequences. A later analysis assigned V and J genes by comparing TCR nucleotide sequences with IMGT/GENE-DB human TR gene sequences. The TCRdist pipeline was used in a later analysis to assign CDR3 sequences and most-parsimonious VDJ recombination scenarios. A later analysis defined each TCR beta chain by its CDR3 amino acid sequence plus V-gene family, and excluded reads lacking a unique V-gene family. In a later analysis, approximately 590 highly shared, low-generation-probability nucleotide sequences were removed to address suspected cross-contamination and a sequencing artifact. In a later analysis, a clonal expansion index was calculated for each public chain from normalized within-repertoire ranks of inferred template counts. A later analysis computed generation probabilities with a VDJ recombination model fitted to out-of-frame rearrangements, and checked the results against IGoR. In a later analysis, hypergeometric tests were used to score TCR-TCR, TCR-HLA and TCR-CMV co-occurrence, with a repertoire-size bias correction applied to TCR pairs. False discovery rates were estimated in a later analysis by permuting HLA or CMV assignments 20 times. In a later analysis, co-occurring TCRs were grouped with DBSCAN, and TCRdist sequence similarity was added when clustering was performed within HLA-allele-positive subsets. Co-occurrence clustering excluded repertoires with fewer than 30,000 or more than 120,000 public chains, plus five with anomalous nucleotide sharing. TCRdb took over this immuneACCESS table, retaining in-frame rearrangements with V and J assigned. Such tables are incomplete; in checked studies, under half of the missing clones stem from an unresolved V gene, and the remainder is unexplained. The D gene and trimming were derived from the DNA, and the V and J assignments and clone size from that table. Across this sample there are under 200,000 clones, with over 75% seen only once. The ten biggest clones cover 0.5% of the sample.

In total, 500 to 700 healthy bone marrow donors made up the cohort. At the time of sampling, every cohort member was nominally healthy, though immune exposures that went unrecorded were likely present. The donor was CMV seronegative and belonged to the group of 320 or so seronegative cohort members. Every donor gave a peripheral blood sample, and the peripheral blood mononuclear cells from that sample were used for TCR beta sequencing. The Qiagen DNeasy Blood Extraction Kit was used to extract genomic DNA from the blood cell samples. Clipping removes 5 bases from V and 1 base from J, with 4 as the unmatched junction base count. The CDR3 measures 17 amino acids from cysteine to phenylalanine. Left in the record is the CDR3 DNA by itself, 51 bases read in frame from the first base. The germline V gene sets CDR1 to SGHTA and CDR2 to FQGTGA. This entry belongs to a study of cytomegalovirus exposure and HLA in healthy donors (dated by TCRdb to about 2017). In terms of the full investigation: In an earlier analysis of roughly 590 of the donors, 276 Gb of sequence data and 100 million or so unique TCR beta sequences from about 190 million T cells were reported. A later genetic analysis used genome-wide SNP genotypes for about three fifths of the 666 donors, treating that subset as a discovery cohort. In addition to the first cohort of 666 subjects, a separate validation cohort of some 120 different subjects was used. In the later analysis, no new phenotypic data were used to find candidate immune exposures; instead, reliance was placed on TCR beta sequences and their occurrence across donors. Of the 398 genotyped donors, 70% to 90% were placed in the genetic ancestry cluster associated with self-reported Caucasian donors. Because of strong linkage in the cohort, five DR-DQ haplotypes were treated as single units for association and clustering. Both class I and class II loci were covered by HLA typing, at four-digit resolution. In a later analysis, previously published TCR beta repertoires from some 640 donors were re-analyzed and high-resolution HLA genotyping was added so that TCR occurrence patterns could be studied. An earlier analysis of several hundred of the donors used high-throughput TCR beta sequencing to judge whether each TCR beta V gene segment behaved as functional or pseudogenic. The study combined high-throughput TCR immunosequencing, statistical association of individual TCRs with disease status, and machine learning to predict cytomegalovirus infection status. The study used immunosequencing to profile the T cell repertoires of some 600 subjects and linked those repertoires to cytomegalovirus serostatus. Donor age, sex, ethnicity and CMV serostatus were compiled alongside the repertoire data. The aim of the study was to test whether cataloging public T cell receptors could identify signatures of past pathogen exposure. Roughly 290 gigabases of sequencing data and tens of millions of unique TCR sequences made up an early release that covered approximately 620 HLA-typed donors. On average, 235,054 unique TCR beta nucleotide sequences were sequenced per donor among 398 genotyped donors of the cohort, with roughly 18% of those sequences being non-productive. The number of typed donors differed by locus: about 620-630 for A, B, C, DRB1 and DQB1; approximately 540 for DQA1; some 610 for DPA1; and roughly 470 for DPB1. Every discovery cohort repertoire had been produced on one sequencing platform. General conclusions and limits of the study: A few of the identified cytomegalovirus-associated TCR beta chains were confirmed in vitro to be specific for cytomegalovirus antigens. An earlier analysis of 587 of the donors showed that most TCR beta V segments appeared in productive rearrangements either about 87% or about 30% of the time, which broadly matched IMGT annotations. Because some donors lacked HLA typing at each locus, the association tests relied only on the typed subset. A later genetic analysis reported fewer N-insertions in productive TCRs among donors in an Asian-associated ancestry cluster than the approximately 670-donor mean. A later genetic analysis associated a missense DCLRE1C variant with V-gene and J-gene trimming of TCR beta chains, and an independent cohort replicated the association. According to a later analysis, TCR association rates differed among HLA loci, with DRB1 alleles showing the most associated TCRs and HLA-C alleles showing the fewest. The classifier was reported to diagnose cytomegalovirus status with high specificity and sensitivity in both the original cohort and the validation cohort. Roughly uniform sequencing depth across donors was assumed in presence/absence analyses, although this assumption may not hold. Across donors, most TCR sequences were observed very rarely, whereas some public TCRs were present in many individuals. In a later analysis, several top co-occurrence clusters were reported to appear linked to parvovirus B19, influenza, CMV and Epstein-Barr virus. A group of highly shared sequence variants was considered likely to be a technical artifact of the sequencing pipeline. A further reported finding was that TCR beta sequences accurately predicted the HLA-A and HLA-B alleles for most subjects in the first cohort. Only TCR beta chains were sequenced in this cohort, and the absence of alpha or paired-chain data limited detectable features. Compared with equally common non-associated chains, HLA-associated TCR beta chains in a later analysis were more clonally expanded and had lower generation probabilities. Some IMGT-functional V segments, including TRBV6-2 and TRBV6-3, could not be told apart with the 87-base-pair reads, so those segments were excluded. According to a later analysis, most CMV-associated TCR beta chains appeared to be HLA-restricted, and the HLA associations seemed to be driven largely by CMV exposure. At a false discovery rate of 0.05, a later analysis linked 15,000 to 20,000 TCR beta sequences to specific HLA alleles. Correlated functional status among segregating V segments might be attributable to linkage disequilibrium, but an unknown experimental factor could not be ruled out. Because counts were too low, roughly 18 rarely observed V segments, including chromosome 9 orphons, were left out of the earlier analysis of approximately 580 of the donors. The authors suggested that the approach could potentially be extended to other disease states and immunological phenotypes. The only immune exposure information available for the cohort was CMV serostatus. When HLA alleles, especially DR and DQ, strongly co-occurred, TCR associations were difficult to assign to individual alleles. A total of about 150 TCR beta chains were listed by the study as associated with cytomegalovirus.

The source material was PBMCs. This TCR derives from a woman in her fifties or sixties in good health and CMV-seronegative. The chain joins TRBV7-3 to TRBJ2-1; 14 bases in the junction line up with TRBD2. The CDR3 amino acid sequence is: CASSQGLAGESYNEQFF. The DNA sequence is given as TGTGCCAGCAGCCAGGGACTAGCGGGGGAATCCTACAATGAGCAGTTCTTC. Extended through the reference TRBV7-3 and TRBJ2-1 proteins, this CDR3 yields the full variable domain: GAGVSQTPSNKVTEKGKYVELRCDPISGHTALYWYRQSLGQGPEFLIYFQGTGAADDSGLPNDRFFAVRPEGSVSTLKIQRTERGDSAVYLCASSQGLAGESYNEQFFGPGTRLTVL.